The 16 T cell receptor beta chains below were found in one sample sequenced in a study of blood T cell repertoires in COVID-19. Libraries were prepared by immunoSEQ multiplex PCR; TCRdb keeps only in-frame clonotypes and omits some of them. The sample lists a few hundred thousand clones, roughly four fifths occurring once. Input material: peripheral blood. The receptors originated from a woman between 18 and 29 years old with acute or convalescent COVID-19.

The chain recombines TRBV6-2 or TRBV6-3 with TRBJ1-4; unclear D gene. There are 15 residues in the CDR3. The V end lost 2 bases, the J end lost 3 bases, and 10 bases lay between the germline ends. Germline CDR1 MNHEY, CDR2 SVGEGT. The DNA of the CDR3 is TGTGCCAGCAGTTACAGGCCAGGCCCTAATGAAAAACTGTTTTTT. Translated: CASSYRPGPNEKLFF.

The chain uses TRBV28 and TRBJ1-1; TRBD1 matches 8 bases. The CDR3 totals 16 residues. Germline lookup yields CDR1 MDHEN and CDR2 SYDVKM. Trimming removed 4 bases from V and 5 bases from J; junction bases left unmatched: 12. The CDR3 sequence: CASSSGTGGGRTEAFF. CDR3 coding DNA: TGTGCCAGCAGTTCCGGGACAGGAGGGGGTAGGACTGAAGCTTTCTTT.

This chain links TRBV14 with TRBJ1-2; D ambiguous. CDR3 length equals 15 residues. Germline CDR1 SGHDN, CDR2 FVKESK. With 0 bases removed from V and 8 bases from J, the gap between germline ends came to 16 bases. The CDR3 DNA reads as TGTGCCAGCAGCCAAGACCCCCCAAGAATGAGCGGCTACACCTTC. It specifies CASSQDPPRMSGYTF.

There are a few counts of this clone. This chain uses TRBV4-2 with TRBJ2-7; tentatively, D is TRBD1 (7 bases). The CDR3 sequence is 14 residues long. Germline lookup yields CDR1 LGHNA and CDR2 YNFKEQ. Trimming cost V 3 bases and J 3 bases, with 12 bases left between them. This CDR3 reads CASSHRGDSYEQYF. The CDR3 DNA sequence: TGTGCCAGCAGCCACCGCGGGGACAGCTACGAGCAGTACTTC.

The J gene is TRBJ1-1, the V gene TRBV18; 8 positions match TRBD1. The CDR3 length is 20 residues. Germline CDR1 is KGHSH and CDR2 is LQKENI. The trim removed 0 bases at V and 1 base at J, leaving 16 bases unmatched. CDR3 bases: TGTGCCAGCTCACCACCGTGGCAGGGGGCTCCAAACACGTCGAACACTGAAGCTTTCTTT. Protein sequence: CASSPPWQGAPNTSNTEAFF. Full variable domain (outside the CDR3, taken from reference TRBV18 and TRBJ1-1): NAGVMQNPRHLVRRRGQEARLRCSPMKGHSHVYWYRQLPEEGLKFMVYLQKENIIDESGMPKERFSAEFPKEGPSILRIQQVVRGDSAAYFCASSPPWQGAPNTSNTEAFFGQGTRLTVV.

This clone was counted many times. The chain links TRBV7-9 to TRBJ1-1; 8 bases line up with TRBD1. The CDR3 loop spans 14 amino acids. Germline values: CDR1 SEHNR, CDR2 FQNEAQ (reference sequence). Trimming took 5 bases from V and 1 from J; bases not matched to a gene: 3. The CDR3 coding sequence is TGTGCCAGCAGCCCCGGACAGGGGAACACTGAAGCTTTCTTT. Amino acid sequence: CASSPGQGNTEAFF.

V usage is TRBV7-2 and J usage is TRBJ1-3; maybe TRBD1 (5 bases). CDR1 and CDR2 (germline): SGHTA, FQGNSA. CDR3 size: 14 residues. Between the trimmed V and J ends, which lost 1 base and 6 bases, there was a span of 10 bases. Here the CDR3 reads CASSLDRKENTIYF. The DNA for the CDR3 is TGTGCCAGCAGCTTAGACAGGAAAGAAAACACCATATATTTT. Drawing the rest from reference TRBV7-2 and TRBJ1-3, the complete variable domain is GAGVSQSPSNKVTEKGKDVELRCDPISGHTALYWYRQSLGQGLEFLIYFQGNSAPDKSGLPSDRFSAERTGGSVSTLTIQRTQQEDSAVYLCASSLDRKENTIYFGEGSWLTVV.

The chain couples TRBV28 to TRBJ2-3, with 7 bases that match TRBD2. Germline V gene data show CDR1 as MDHEN and CDR2 as SYDVKM. The CDR3 totals 14 residues. J gave up 4 bases and V 8 bases, and 9 bases lay outside the gene matches. The CDR3 here is CASHVGGSPDTQYF. The CDR3 region has the DNA TGTGCCAGCCACGTGGGAGGGTCCCCAGATACGCAGTATTTT.

The chain uses TRBV7-9 and TRBJ2-1; D uncertain. The germline V and J ends were trimmed by 1 base and 6 bases, with 7 bases remaining between them. The CDR3 runs 13 residues. The germline CDR1 and CDR2 sequences are SEHNR and FQNEAQ (reference sequence). CDR3 DNA sequence: TGTGCCAGCAGCTTAGACCCCAGCAATGAGCAGTTCTTC. Translating gives CASSLDPSNEQFF.

In its sample, this clone was seen once. V is TRBV12-3 or TRBV12-4 and J is TRBJ1-4; D is ambiguous. This CDR3 contains 13 residues. Trimming took off 6 bases at V and 11 bases at J, with 16 bases between the two ends. CDR3 sequence: CASRNVLGGKLFF. The DNA of the CDR3 is TGTGCCAGCAGAAACGTTTTGGGAGGCAAACTGTTTTTT.

The CDR3 DNA follows: TGTGCCAGCAGTTTAGAGGCGGCGGGCGGACAGTTCTTC. It codes for CASSLEAAGGQFF. The genes are TRBV12-3 or TRBV12-4 and TRBJ2-1; D possibly corresponds to TRBD2 (5 bases). The CDR3 is 13 residues long. The V end was cut by 1 base, the J end by 13 bases, with 14 bases between.

This clone was observed once. The chain links TRBV30 to TRBJ1-5, with D tentatively TRBD1 (6 bases). The length of the CDR3 is 16 residues. Germline V gene sequence: CDR1 GTSNPN, CDR2 SVGIG (reference sequence). Trimming took off 4 bases at V and 9 bases at J, with 25 bases between the two ends. The CDR3 here is CAWTPAGGGGVSPQHF. The CDR3 region has the DNA TGTGCCTGGACACCCGCCGGGGGCGGGGGGGTATCGCCCCAGCATTTT.

The CDR3: CASRRLAGSYEQYF. The CDR3 nucleotides are TGTGCCAGCAGGCGACTAGCGGGCTCCTACGAGCAGTACTTC. This rearrangement joins TRBV13 to TRBJ2-7, with TRBD2 matching 10 bases. Losses at the gene ends were 6 bases for V and 0 bases for J; bases not matched to a gene: 2. The CDR3 has 14 amino acids. Germline V gene data show CDR1 as PRHDT and CDR2 as FYEKMQ (reference sequence).

The CDR3 sequence: CASSLAGGEETQYF. In DNA, the CDR3 is TGTGCCAGCAGCTTGGCGGGAGGGGAAGAGACCCAGTACTTC. The J gene is TRBJ2-5, the V gene TRBV11-3; 9 bases align to TRBD2. The germline CDR1 and CDR2 sequences are SGHNT and YENEEA. This CDR3 is 14 amino acids long. V lost 3 bases and J lost 3; bases outside the gene matches: 2.

The chain links TRBV30 to TRBJ1-3, with D possibly matching TRBD1 (5 bases). This CDR3 is built from 14 residues. Germline lookup yields CDR1 GTSNPN and CDR2 SVGIG (reference sequence). The ends were cut back, 2 bases at V and 0 bases at J, with 8 bases in the middle. In DNA, the CDR3 is TGTGCCTGGAGTAGGGGTATCTCTGGAAACACCATATATTTT. It codes for CAWSRGISGNTIYF.

This rearrangement joins TRBV7-2 to TRBJ2-5; TRBD2 is a possible D gene (6 bases). CDR1 SGHTA and CDR2 FQGNSA come from the germline V gene. This CDR3 is built from 19 residues. With 2 bases removed from V and 2 bases from J, the gap between germline ends came to 24 bases. CDR3 coding DNA: TGTGCCAGCAGCTTAAAGCGTCTGGACTACCAACAGACGCAAGAGACCCAGTACTTC. It codes for CASSLKRLDYQQTQETQYF.